This T cell receptor (beta chain) was profiled in a study of T cell changes during pregnancy in multiple sclerosis. Assay used: immunoSEQ multiplex PCR; TCRdb lists only in-frame clones, some missing. The data contain over 60,000 clones, 80% to 90% of them singletons. CDR1 is KGHSH, CDR2 LQKENI, per germline. This CDR3 region has 15 residues. V dropped 3 bases and J dropped 3; count of bases not matched to a gene: 3. V usage is TRBV18 and J usage is TRBJ2-1, with 9 bases aligning to TRBD1. The specimen comprised peripheral blood, sampled in the first trimester of pregnancy. This receptor was obtained from a female donor with multiple sclerosis, enrolled in a pregnancy study. CDR3 bases: TGTGCCAGCTCACCGGACAGGGGAATCTACAATGAGCAGTTCTTC. Translating it yields CASSPDRGIYNEQFF.